The source of this TCR beta chain is a study of shared clonotypes between healthy human individuals. V dropped 1 base and J dropped 7 bases, with 9 bases sitting between them. The CDR3 contains 13 residues. The germline CDR1 and CDR2 sequences are SGHRS and YFSETQ. Some clones are missing from TCRdb's copy, which holds only in-frame ones; the method was immunoSEQ multiplex PCR. The table shows fewer than 800,000 clones, with around 90% occurring only once. Cells designated naive CD8 were CD45RO-negative and were positively selected for CCR7, with terminally differentiated effector memory CD45RA+ cells excluded.

This chain links TRBV5-1 with TRBJ2-1, with D maybe TRBD1 (6 bases). The sequenced sample consisted of naive CD8+ T cells sorted from blood. This sequence originates from a man aged 25-45 years in good health. The CDR3 bases are TGCGCCAGCAGCTTGACCAGGGGTAATGAGCAGTTCTTC. It translates to CASSLTRGNEQFF.